Listed below are T cell receptor beta chains from one sample, sequenced in a study of T-cell memory formation after mild COVID-19. TCRdb re-analysed the 5' RACE reads in MiXCR, keeping a single row per CDR3 protein. Among 350,000 to 550,000 distinct CDR3 sequences, roughly 18% were seen once, and the ten largest hold 20% to 25%. Sequenced: PBMCs or a T cell subset sorted from them (not recorded which). These receptor sequences come from a man aged 18 to 29 who had mild COVID-19 (a few samples of this study predate the infection). Cell type and time point are not known. CDR3s include the opening cysteine and the closing phenylalanine or tryptophan. A D gene is named only where the DNA matches it firmly. Clone size is given for some rows only: seen once, a few or many times, or a class if the clone is expanded.

j_gene | d_gene | abundance | v_gene | CDR3aa | CDR3nt
TRBJ2-1 | NA | few | TRBV6-5 | CASSYSNRGHEQFF | TGTGCCAGCAGTTACTCTAACCGGGGCCATGAGCAGTTCTTC
TRBJ2-1 | NA | many | TRBV12-3/TRBV12-4 | CASSLGRNEQFF | TGTGCCAGCAGTTTAGGGCGAAATGAGCAGTTCTTC
TRBJ1-6 | NA | few | TRBV12-3/TRBV12-4 | CASLLRGLPLHF | TGTGCCAGCCTCCTTCGGGGGTTGCCCCTCCACTTT
TRBJ1-5 | NA | once | TRBV4-1 | CASSQVFVVKGNQPQHF | TGCGCCAGCAGCCAAGTATTTGTGGTTAAGGGCAATCAGCCCCAGCATTTT
TRBJ2-2 | NA | few | TRBV4-2 | CASSQAGGPGELFF | TGTGCCAGCAGCCAAGCTGGGGGTCCCGGGGAGCTGTTTTTT
TRBJ1-5 | NA | NA | TRBV15 | CATSRDGGLGNQPQHF | TGTGCCACCAGCAGAGATGGTGGATTGGGCAATCAGCCCCAGCATTTT
TRBJ2-5 | NA | NA | TRBV4-2 | CASSQEGASETQYF | TGTGCCAGCAGCCAAGAAGGGGCATCAGAGACCCAGTACTTC
TRBJ2-1 | NA | few | TRBV21-1 | CASSKAGTRNYNEQFF | TGTGCCAGCAGCAAAGCGGGGACTAGGAACTACAATGAGCAGTTCTTC
TRBJ1-1 | TRBD1 | NA | TRBV28 | CASSLWRQGNTEAFF | TGTGCCAGCAGTTTATGGCGACAGGGAAACACTGAAGCTTTCTTT
TRBJ2-3 | NA | few | TRBV12-3/TRBV12-4 | CASSPLHRADTQYF | TGTGCCAGCAGTCCTCTGCACCGAGCCGATACGCAGTATTTT
TRBJ1-5 | NA | few | TRBV4-3 | CASSFRGGHPERPQHF | TGCGCCAGCAGCTTCAGGGGAGGGCACCCAGAGAGGCCCCAGCATTTT
TRBJ1-6 | NA | NA | TRBV6-6 | CASSRVGDYNSPLHF | TGTGCCAGCAGTCGTGTCGGGGACTATAATTCACCCCTCCACTTT
TRBJ1-4 | NA | NA | TRBV5-1 | CASSLDVRGGEKLFF | TGCGCCAGCAGCTTGGACGTCAGGGGTGGTGAAAAACTGTTTTTT
TRBJ2-7 | NA | NA | TRBV10-2 | CASSDGGLSYEQYF | TGCGCCAGCAGTGACGGCGGGTTGTCCTACGAGCAGTACTTC
TRBJ2-2 | TRBD2 | few | TRBV12-3/TRBV12-4 | CASSSGTSGGNPGELFF | TGTGCCAGCAGTTCCGGGACTAGCGGGGGGAACCCCGGGGAGCTGTTTTTT
TRBJ1-5 | NA | few | TRBV27 | CASSLLAAGVRNQPQHF | TGTGCCAGCAGTTTATTGGCCGCGGGAGTTCGCAATCAGCCCCAGCATTTT
TRBJ1-1 | TRBD1 | NA | TRBV2 | CASSRQGQTEAFF | TGTGCCAGCAGCCGACAGGGTCAAACTGAAGCTTTCTTT
TRBJ2-4 | TRBD2 | few | TRBV4-1 | CASSRGTSGGAAKNIQYF | TGCGCCAGCAGCCGGGGGACTAGCGGGGGGGCCGCCAAAAACATTCAGTACTTC
TRBJ2-3 | TRBD2 | NA | TRBV11-2 | CASSLRRGTSTDTQYF | TGTGCCAGCAGCTTACGGCGGGGGACTAGCACAGATACGCAGTATTTT
TRBJ2-7 | TRBD1 | NA | TRBV11-2 | CASSLRFSGTDSYEQYF | TGTGCCAGCAGCTTACGGTTCTCCGGGACAGATTCCTACGAGCAGTACTTC
TRBJ2-7 | NA | NA | TRBV4-1 | CASSQQDSESYEQYF | TGCGCCAGCAGCCAGCAGGACAGTGAATCCTACGAGCAGTACTTC
TRBJ1-1 | NA | NA | TRBV12-3/TRBV12-4 | CASRTGTRDTEAFF | TGTGCCAGCAGGACCGGGACAAGAGACACTGAAGCTTTCTTT
TRBJ2-3 | NA | NA | TRBV20-1 | CSARDGRGTDTQYF | TGCAGTGCTAGAGATGGACGGGGCACAGATACGCAGTATTTT
TRBJ2-3 | NA | NA | TRBV19 | CASSIAGASDTQYF | TGTGCCAGTAGTATTGCAGGGGCCTCAGATACGCAGTATTTT
TRBJ2-5 | TRBD2 | NA | TRBV7-6 | CASSLISSGGQETQYF | TGTGCCAGCAGCTTAATATCTAGCGGGGGCCAAGAGACCCAGTACTTC
TRBJ1-1 | TRBD1 | few | TRBV7-2 | CASSPQGARGEAFF | TGTGCCAGCAGCCCACAGGGGGCGCGGGGGGAAGCTTTCTTT
TRBJ2-2 | TRBD1 | NA | TRBV15 | CATDTGQPNTGELFF | TGTGCCACCGATACGGGACAGCCGAACACCGGGGAGCTGTTTTTT
TRBJ1-1 | TRBD1 | NA | TRBV29-1 | CSVEGTGLSVEDFF | TGCAGCGTTGAAGGGACAGGGTTATCTGTGGAAGATTTCTTT
TRBJ1-6 | NA | few | TRBV2 | CASSDLNEVTLHF | TGTGCCAGCAGTGATCTCAACGAGGTCACCCTCCACTTT
TRBJ2-6 | NA | NA | TRBV15 | CATWQARSGANVLTF | TGTGCCACCTGGCAGGCCCGCTCTGGGGCCAACGTCCTGACTTTC
TRBJ1-3 | NA | few | TRBV9 | CASSVTASGNTIYF | TGTGCCAGCAGCGTCACGGCCTCTGGAAACACCATATATTTT
TRBJ2-5 | NA | NA | TRBV4-3 | CASSQDRAWGTETQYF | TGCGCCAGCAGCCAAGATCGGGCATGGGGAACAGAGACCCAGTACTTC
TRBJ1-6 | NA | few | TRBV11-2 | CASRKIGSSPLHF | TGTGCCAGCAGAAAAATAGGGAGTTCACCCCTCCACTTT
TRBJ2-3 | NA | many | TRBV10-2 | CASRVLNTDTQYF | TGCGCCAGCAGGGTGCTCAACACAGATACGCAGTATTTT
TRBJ1-2 | NA | few | TRBV14 | CASSQLQEVYGYTF | TGTGCCAGCAGCCAACTTCAGGAAGTCTATGGCTACACCTTC
TRBJ2-5 | TRBD2 | NA | TRBV11-2 | CASSRGLASETQYF | TGTGCCAGCAGCCGAGGACTAGCCTCAGAGACCCAGTACTTC
TRBJ2-3 | NA | few | TRBV24-1 | CATGFSLGGTDTQYF | TGTGCCACGGGTTTTTCTTTGGGGGGCACAGATACGCAGTATTTT
TRBJ2-5 | TRBD1 | few | TRBV4-2 | CASSPIPGQGQETQYF | TGTGCCAGCAGCCCGATTCCGGGACAGGGTCAGGAGACCCAGTACTTC
TRBJ2-3 | TRBD2 | few | TRBV7-2 | CASSLVGGGFSTDTQYF | TGTGCCAGCAGCTTAGTTGGCGGGGGGTTTAGCACAGATACGCAGTATTTT
TRBJ2-3 | NA | few | TRBV20-1 | CSAAATGLSTDTQYF | TGCAGTGCAGCTGCTACAGGTCTTAGCACAGATACGCAGTATTTT
TRBJ1-1 | TRBD1 | NA | TRBV9 | CASSARQGMNTEAFF | TGTGCCAGCAGCGCGAGACAGGGTATGAACACTGAAGCTTTCTTT
TRBJ2-1 | TRBD2 | NA | TRBV12-3/TRBV12-4 | CASSKPSGGAIEQFF | TGTGCCAGCAGCAAACCTAGCGGGGGGGCCATTGAGCAGTTCTTC
TRBJ1-2 | TRBD1 | few | TRBV5-1 | CASSLSQGGYGYTF | TGCGCCAGCAGCTTGTCTCAGGGGGGCTATGGCTACACCTTC
TRBJ1-1 | NA | few | TRBV7-8 | CASSPLVPGQMNTEAFF | TGTGCCAGCAGCCCCCTAGTGCCTGGGCAAATGAACACTGAAGCTTTCTTT
TRBJ1-1 | NA | NA | TRBV4-1 | CASSQKGLTEAFF | TGCGCCAGCAGCCAAAAAGGGCTCACTGAAGCTTTCTTT
TRBJ1-4 | TRBD1 | few | TRBV20-1 | CSARTGREKLFF | TGCAGTGCTAGGACAGGGCGCGAAAAACTGTTTTTT
TRBJ2-7 | NA | NA | TRBV18 | CASSPTIVDTGEQYF | TGTGCCAGCTCACCAACGATAGTTGATACGGGCGAGCAGTACTTC
TRBJ1-5 | TRBD1 | few | TRBV12-3/TRBV12-4 | CASSLRLGTGSQPQHF | TGTGCCAGCAGTTTAAGACTCGGGACAGGGAGTCAGCCCCAGCATTTT